This entry concerns a single T cell receptor beta chain. Naivety among CD8 cells was defined by CD45RO negativity and positive CCR7 selection, thereby excluding terminally differentiated effector memory CD45RA+ cells. The record originates from a study of shared clonotypes between healthy human individuals. Trimming shortened V by 0 bases and J by 7 bases, and 26 bases separated the two germline ends. The length of the CDR3 is 19 residues. CDR1 is SGHNT, CDR2 YYREEE, per germline (reference sequence). The assay was immunoSEQ multiplex PCR, and TCRdb's table has in-frame clones only and misses some. The data show 600,000 or so clones, 95% to 98% seen once.

Input material: naive CD8+ T cells sorted from blood. The receptor was isolated from a young man in good health. The gene calls are TRBV5-4 and TRBJ2-1, with D maybe TRBD1 (6 bases). The CDR3 region is CASSLGWGQAEVHGNEQFF. CDR3 bases: TGTGCCAGCAGCTTGGGGTGGGGGCAGGCGGAGGTCCATGGGAATGAGCAGTTCTTC.